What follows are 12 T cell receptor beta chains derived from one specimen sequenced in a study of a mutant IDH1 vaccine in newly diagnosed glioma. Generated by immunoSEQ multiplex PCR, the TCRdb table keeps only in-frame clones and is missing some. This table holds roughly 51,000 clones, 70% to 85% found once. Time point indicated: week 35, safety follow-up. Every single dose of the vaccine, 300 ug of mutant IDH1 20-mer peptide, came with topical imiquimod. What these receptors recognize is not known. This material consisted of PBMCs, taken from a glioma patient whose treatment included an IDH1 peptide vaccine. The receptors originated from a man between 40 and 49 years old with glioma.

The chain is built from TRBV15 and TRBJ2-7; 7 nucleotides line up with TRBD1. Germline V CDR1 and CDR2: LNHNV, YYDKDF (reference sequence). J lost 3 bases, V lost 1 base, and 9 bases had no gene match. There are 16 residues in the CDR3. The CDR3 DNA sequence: TGTGCCACCAGCAGAGCCCGACCGGGACAGAGCTACGAGCAGTACTTC. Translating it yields CATSRARPGQSYEQYF.

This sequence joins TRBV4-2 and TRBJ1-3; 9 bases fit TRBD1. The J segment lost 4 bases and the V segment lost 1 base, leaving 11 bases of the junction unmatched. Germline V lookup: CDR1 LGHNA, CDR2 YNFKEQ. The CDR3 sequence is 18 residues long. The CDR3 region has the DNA TGTGCCAGCAGCCAAGGGACCTACAGGGGGCTTGGGGGAAACACCATATATTTT. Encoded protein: CASSQGTYRGLGGNTIYF.

The CDR3 is CASSLSNREPQHF. The CDR3 bases are TGTGCCAGCAGTTTAAGTAATCGAGAGCCCCAGCATTTT. The chain is built from TRBV27 and TRBJ1-5; D is unclear. The germline CDR1 and CDR2 sequences are MNHEY and SMNVEV (reference sequence). This CDR3 spans 13 amino acids. Deletions cut 2 bases from V and 8 bases from J, with 10 bases between.

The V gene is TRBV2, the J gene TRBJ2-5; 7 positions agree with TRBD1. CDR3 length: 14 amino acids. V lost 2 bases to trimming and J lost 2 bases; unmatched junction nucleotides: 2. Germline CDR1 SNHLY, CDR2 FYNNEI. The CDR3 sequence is CASSEQGVQETQYF. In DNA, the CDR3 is TGTGCCAGCAGTGAACAGGGGGTACAAGAGACCCAGTACTTC.

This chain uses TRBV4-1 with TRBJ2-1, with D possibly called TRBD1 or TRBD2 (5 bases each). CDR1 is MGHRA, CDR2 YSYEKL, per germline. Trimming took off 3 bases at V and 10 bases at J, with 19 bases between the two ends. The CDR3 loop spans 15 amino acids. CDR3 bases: TGCGCCAGCAGCCACCTCAAGGGGATACGGGACGAGCAGTTCTTC. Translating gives CASSHLKGIRDEQFF.

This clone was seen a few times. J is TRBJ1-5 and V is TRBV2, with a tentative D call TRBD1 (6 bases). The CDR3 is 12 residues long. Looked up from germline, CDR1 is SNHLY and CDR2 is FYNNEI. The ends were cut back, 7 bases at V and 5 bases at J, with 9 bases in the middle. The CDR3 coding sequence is TGTGCCAGCACAGGGGAGGATCAGCCCCAGCATTTT. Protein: CASTGEDQPQHF.

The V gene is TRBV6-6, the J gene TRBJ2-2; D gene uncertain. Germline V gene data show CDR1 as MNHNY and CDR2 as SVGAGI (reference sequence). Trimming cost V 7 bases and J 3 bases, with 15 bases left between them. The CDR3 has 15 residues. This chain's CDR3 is CASIDSPGDTGELFF. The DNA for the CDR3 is TGTGCCAGCATCGACTCCCCTGGGGACACCGGGGAGCTGTTTTTT.

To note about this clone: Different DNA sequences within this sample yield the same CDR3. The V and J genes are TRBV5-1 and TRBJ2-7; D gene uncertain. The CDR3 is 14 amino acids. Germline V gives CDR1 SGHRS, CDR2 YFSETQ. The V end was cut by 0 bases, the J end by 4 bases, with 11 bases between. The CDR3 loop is CASSLVVQPYEQYF. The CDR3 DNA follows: TGCGCCAGCAGCTTGGTGGTACAACCTTACGAGCAGTACTTC.

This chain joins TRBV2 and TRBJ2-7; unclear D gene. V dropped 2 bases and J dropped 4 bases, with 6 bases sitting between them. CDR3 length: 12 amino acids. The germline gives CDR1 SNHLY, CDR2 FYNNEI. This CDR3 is CASSEQEYEQYF. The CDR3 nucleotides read TGTGCCAGCAGTGAACAGGAATACGAGCAGTACTTC.

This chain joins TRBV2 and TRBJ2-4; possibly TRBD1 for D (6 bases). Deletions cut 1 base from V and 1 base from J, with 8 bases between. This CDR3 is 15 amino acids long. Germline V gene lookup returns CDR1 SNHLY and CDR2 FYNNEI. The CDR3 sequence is CASSEGQGAKNIQYF. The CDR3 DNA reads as TGTGCCAGCAGTGAAGGGCAGGGGGCCAAAAACATTCAGTACTTC.

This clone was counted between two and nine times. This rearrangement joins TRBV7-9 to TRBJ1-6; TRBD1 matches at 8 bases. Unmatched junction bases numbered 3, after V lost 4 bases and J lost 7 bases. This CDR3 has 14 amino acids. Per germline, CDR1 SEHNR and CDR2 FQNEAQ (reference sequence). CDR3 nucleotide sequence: TGTGCCAGCAGCTCCGCAGGGGGCAATTCACCCCTCCACTTT. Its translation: CASSSAGGNSPLHF.

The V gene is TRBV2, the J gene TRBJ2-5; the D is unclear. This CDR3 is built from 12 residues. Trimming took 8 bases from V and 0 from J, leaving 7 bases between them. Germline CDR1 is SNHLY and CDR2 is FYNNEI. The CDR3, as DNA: TGTGCCAGCGGACGGTACCAAGAGACCCAGTACTTC. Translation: CASGRYQETQYF.